This TCR beta chain was sequenced in a study of glioma-infiltrating T cells. Findings and caveats of the study: Tissue-blood divergence was below expectation in non-neoplastic patients, above in gliomas. Only very few CDR3 sequences appeared in both tissue and blood.

Amplification of TCR alpha and beta CDR3 regions from RNA used iRepertoire nested multiplex PCR. For one-step reverse transcription and amplification, roughly 95-450 ng of tissue mRNA or PBMC total RNA was used. MiXCR, run by TCRdb on the multiplex PCR reads, gives a single entry per CDR3 protein. The sample includes approximately 88,000 distinct CDR3 sequences, less than 30% of them seen just once. In regard to this clonotype: Its specificity is unknown.

The V end lost 6 bases, the J end lost 2 bases, and 20 bases lay between the germline ends. The CDR3 is made up of 17 amino acids. Germline V lookup: CDR1 LNHDA, CDR2 SQIVND (reference sequence). The chain recombines TRBV19 with TRBJ2-1, with D perhaps matching TRBD2 (6 bases). The clonotype was recovered from a human donor with low-grade glioma or glioblastoma, undergoing nonglioma brain surgery, or in good health (not recorded which). Specimen: glioma tissue, nonneoplastic brain tissue, or PBMCs (not recorded which). This chain's CDR3 is CASSLAVGQGTYNEQFF. The DNA for the CDR3 is TGTGCCAGTAGCTTAGCGGTAGGTCAGGGCACCTACAATGAGCAGTTCTTC.